One T cell receptor (beta chain) is described in this entry. Per the study methods: Scientists estimated how many nucleated cells there were by amplifying reference gene primers. The protocol was immunoSEQ multiplex PCR, while the TCRdb copy is restricted to in-frame clones and leaves out a portion. The V and J calls and clone size come from that table; D and trimming were worked out from the DNA. The sample includes fewer than 350,000 clones, approximately 86% of them seen just once. Germline loops: CDR1 SGHDT, CDR2 YYEEEE. The CDR3 contains 12 residues. V was pared by 2 bases and J by 15 bases, with 15 bases between. The sample is drawn from a study of blood T cell repertoires in COVID-19. Study details: Sample material is recorded as cDNA or gDNA derived from T cells, B-cell-depleted T cells, or PBMCs.

Each participant's cohort was designated according to participant-reported clinical history. Specimen: PBMCs or T cells enriched from blood (not recorded which). The V and J genes are TRBV5-6 and TRBJ2-4, with D perhaps TRBD1 (6 bases). The receptor was isolated from a woman aged 40 to 50 with acute COVID-19. CDR3 nucleotides: TGTGCCAGCAGCTTCGGAAAAGACAGGCCGTACTTC. It encodes CASSFGKDRPYF.